This entry is about one T cell receptor beta chain. Its antigen is unknown. Germline V gene lookup returns CDR1 SGHTA and CDR2 FQGTGA. Deletions cut 5 bases from V and 3 bases from J, with 17 bases between. The CDR3 is 15 residues long. These data are taken from a study of T cell clones after liver transplantation. On the study more broadly: Without induction therapy, subjects received standard immunosuppression until 12-24 months post-transplant. The study's findings and limits: Low donor cell numbers restricted donor-reactive repertoire measurement in a couple of subjects. Circulating graft-donor-reactive CD4 TCRbeta sequences fell significantly post-transplant in most of the 8 subjects.

Unstimulated PBMCs were sorted into CD3+CD4+ and CD3+CD8+ populations. Measured with immunoSEQ multiplex PCR; TCRdb has only the in-frame clones, and not every one. The table has roughly 100,000 clones, 80% to 90% seen once. This receptor was obtained from a human patient who received a liver transplant. Part of the T cells may come from the graft donor. Sequenced here: CD4+ T cells from blood, sampled 45 to 50 months after liver transplant. This sequence joins TRBV7-3 and TRBJ2-7; maybe TRBD1 (6 bases). CDR3 coding DNA: TGTGCCAGCAGCAAAAGTGCAGGGGCTTTCTACGAGCAGTACTTC. Its translation: CASSKSAGAFYEQYF.